This T cell receptor beta chain emerged from a study of blood T cell repertoires in COVID-19. Method: immunoSEQ multiplex PCR; TCRdb's copy keeps in-frame clones and lacks some. The sample lists about 230,000 clones, just over 85% seen once, with 11% in the top ten. CDR1 is MDHEN and CDR2 is SYDVKM in the germline V gene. Trimming at V came to 3 bases and at J to 0 bases, leaving 7 bases not matched to a gene. This CDR3 comprises 17 residues. The rearrangement uses TRBV28 and TRBJ2-2; 7 bases agree with TRBD1. This receptor was identified in a middle-aged man with COVID-19, enrolled during active disease. The sample taken for sequencing was peripheral blood. The CDR3 DNA is TGTGCCAGCAGTTTGGCGACAGGGTGGACGAACACCGGGGAGCTGTTTTTT. It yields the protein CASSLATGWTNTGELFF.